The 31 T cell receptor beta chains presented below share a single source sample, sequenced in a study of T cells in Graves' hyperthyroidism and ophthalmopathy (dated by TCRdb to 2018 to 2020). Libraries came from multiplex PCR. The data were produced on an Illumina HiSeq 2000. Amplification of TCR beta CDR3 regions was carried out from RNA transcripts. For the first round of RT-PCR on the TCR CDR3, the HTBI primer set was used together with the Qiagen OneStep RT-PCR kit. In TCRdb, the public reads were trimmed at Q25 with fastp and aligned with MiXCR, with productive beta chains retained. Rows are unified per CDR3 protein, each entry keeping the most common DNA and genes. A total of around 270,000 distinct CDR3 sequences appear in this sample, about 19% of them only once. Of the sample, under 45% falls within the top ten clones. Sequences were obtained from blood. These receptors were taken from a man over 45 with Graves' ophthalmopathy.

The chain is built from TRBV20-1 and TRBJ1-5; D is undetermined. The length of the CDR3 is 14 residues. Germline V gives CDR1 DFQATT, CDR2 SNEGSKA (reference sequence). The V end was cut by 5 bases, the J end by 5 bases, with 16 bases between. CDR3 in amino acids: CSARPEGSYQPQHF. The CDR3 bases are TGCAGTGCTCGACCTGAAGGGTCGTATCAGCCCCAGCATTTT.

This clonotype was detected ten times or more. This chain uses TRBV18 with TRBJ1-4; no clear D gene. Trimming took off 4 bases at V and 5 bases at J, with 17 bases between the two ends. This CDR3 region has 16 residues. CDR1 and CDR2 (germline): KGHSH, LQKENI. Written as DNA, the CDR3 is TGTGCCAGCTCACTCTGGGGAGCGGACCCGAATGAAAAACTGTTTTTT. Translation gives CASSLWGADPNEKLFF.

This clonotype was detected many times. This chain links TRBV7-3 with TRBJ1-1; D is perhaps TRBD1 (6 bases). V lost 5 bases, J lost 4 bases, and 23 bases lay in between. CDR1 SGHTA and CDR2 FQGTGA come from the germline V gene. The CDR3 has 17 residues. CDR3 in amino acids: CASSPGRVGGLFTEAFF. The CDR3 coding sequence is TGTGCCAGCAGCCCCGGTCGAGTGGGGGGGCTGTTCACTGAAGCTTTCTTT.

The rearrangement links TRBV28 to TRBJ2-1; 9 nucleotides agree with TRBD2. The CDR3 has 16 amino acids. Per germline, CDR1 MDHEN and CDR2 SYDVKM. Trimming took 8 bases from V and 2 from J; bases not matched to a gene: 10. CDR3 protein: CASRLAGARPYNEQFF. CDR3 sequence (DNA): TGTGCCAGCCGATTAGCGGGAGCTAGACCCTACAATGAGCAGTTCTTC.

This clonotype appeared many times. The chain links TRBV28 to TRBJ2-5; possible D gene TRBD2, 5 bases. The germline CDR1 and CDR2 sequences are MDHEN and SYDVKM. The CDR3 contains 16 residues. Trimming shortened V by 5 bases and J by 4 bases, and 20 bases separated the two germline ends. The CDR3 is CASSPPAGGMGETQYF. The CDR3 nucleotides read TGTGCCAGCAGTCCACCCGCGGGTGGAATGGGAGAGACCCAGTACTTC.

The rearrangement uses TRBV7-9 and TRBJ1-2; perhaps TRBD1 as D (6 bases). The CDR3 covers 14 residues. V was shortened by 5 bases and J by 2 bases, with 12 bases between the two germline ends. CDR1 SEHNR and CDR2 FQNEAQ come from the germline V gene (reference sequence). The CDR3 nucleotides read TGTGCCAGCAGCCTCCAGGGGCAGAACTATGGCTACACCTTC. Residues: CASSLQGQNYGYTF.

The chain uses TRBV4-1 and TRBJ1-1, with no clear D. The CDR3 has 15 amino acids. V dropped 0 bases and J dropped 0 bases, with 8 bases sitting between them. Germline V gives CDR1 MGHRA, CDR2 YSYEKL. Here the CDR3 DNA reads TGCGCCAGCAGCCAAGACAAGGGAATGAACACTGAAGCTTTCTTT. Protein: CASSQDKGMNTEAFF.

Ten or more counts support this clonotype. The chain links TRBV11-2 to TRBJ2-2; the D gene is possibly TRBD2 (6 bases). Germline loops: CDR1 SGHAT, CDR2 FQNNGV. There are 16 residues in the CDR3. Trimming removed 5 bases at V and 6 bases at J, with 19 bases between. The CDR3: CASSRRSRERAGELFF. CDR3 nucleotides: TGTGCCAGCAGCCGACGAAGTAGGGAGCGGGCCGGGGAGCTGTTTTTT.

This rearrangement joins TRBV7-2 to TRBJ1-2; no clear D gene. V was trimmed by 1 base and J by 4 bases, leaving 4 bases between them. Germline loops: CDR1 SGHTA, CDR2 FQGNSA. The CDR3 is made up of 12 amino acids. The CDR3 DNA reads TGTGCCAGCAGCTTAGAAGTCTATGGCTACACCTTC. It is translated as CASSLEVYGYTF.

This clonotype was seen a handful of times. The chain carries TRBV7-6 and TRBJ1-4, with D possibly being TRBD1 (6 bases). The germline V gene encodes CDR1 SGHVS and CDR2 FNYEAQ. There are 14 residues in the CDR3. V was trimmed by 3 bases and J by 3 bases, leaving 8 bases between them. CDR3 DNA sequence: TGTGCCAGCAGCTTGGGGGCGTCTAATGAAAAACTGTTTTTT. It codes for CASSLGASNEKLFF. The variable domain in full, with the rest retrieved from reference TRBV7-6 and TRBJ1-4, is GAGVSQSPRYKVTKRGQDVALRCDPISGHVSLYWYRQALGQGPEFLTYFNYEAQQDKSGLPNDRFSAERPEGSISTLTIQRTEQRDSAMYRCASSLGASNEKLFFGSGTQLSVL.

This clonotype was seen repeatedly, ten times or more. The V gene is TRBV28, the J gene TRBJ2-7, with 7 bases aligning to TRBD1. The CDR3 is 16 residues long. Germline V lookup: CDR1 MDHEN, CDR2 SYDVKM. V shed 4 bases and J 5 bases; nucleotides not matched to a gene: 14. The CDR3 region is CASSSQTGTLRDEQYF. The CDR3 nucleotides are TGTGCCAGCAGTTCACAGACAGGGACCCTACGCGACGAGCAGTACTTC.

V gene TRBV6-1 combines with J gene TRBJ1-6, with TRBD1 matching over 9 bases. The CDR3 spans 13 residues. The V gene's germline CDR1 is MNHNS and CDR2 SASEGT. With 6 bases clipped from V and 7 bases from J, the junction kept 1 base outside the gene matches. The CDR3 reads CASRDRGNSPLHF. The DNA for the CDR3 is TGTGCCAGCAGGGACAGGGGAAATTCACCCCTCCACTTT.

This rearrangement joins TRBV2 to TRBJ2-1; 7 nucleotides match TRBD2. Trimming removed 5 bases from V and 2 bases from J; junction bases left unmatched: 9. Germline V gene sequence: CDR1 SNHLY, CDR2 FYNNEI. This CDR3 has 16 amino acids. This CDR3 is CASSLLGGRPYNEQFF. The CDR3 region has the DNA TGTGCCAGCAGTTTATTGGGCGGGAGACCCTACAATGAGCAGTTCTTC. The full variable domain, completed using reference TRBV2 and TRBJ2-1, is EPEVTQTPSHQVTQMGQEVILRCVPISNHLYFYWYRQILGQKVEFLVSFYNNEISEKSEIFDDQFSVERPDGSNFTLKIRSTKLEDSAMYFCASSLLGGRPYNEQFFGPGTRLTVL.

This clonotype was recorded many times. The chain has TRBV20-1 and TRBJ2-1; 7 bases match TRBD2. This CDR3 comprises 13 residues. CDR1 is DFQATT, CDR2 SNEGSKA, per germline (reference sequence). The trim removed 5 bases at V and 3 bases at J, leaving 4 bases unmatched. In DNA form, the CDR3 reads TGCAGTGCTTTGAGCGGGGTCTACAATGAGCAGTTCTTC. This gives the protein CSALSGVYNEQFF.

V and J are TRBV11-2 and TRBJ1-2; 10 bases align to TRBD1. The V gene's germline CDR1 is SGHAT and CDR2 FQNNGV. The CDR3 is made up of 15 amino acids. The CDR3 DNA is TGTGCTAGCGGCTTATTGACAGGGGGCAACTATGGCTACACCTTC. It is translated as CASGLLTGGNYGYTF.

The chain employs TRBV7-9 and TRBJ1-6; 7 nucleotides agree with TRBD1. V lost 5 bases, J lost 7 bases, and 5 bases stayed unmatched. The CDR3 loop spans 14 amino acids. Germline CDR1 reads SEHNR; CDR2 reads FQNEAQ (reference sequence). DNA for the CDR3: TGTGCCAGCAGCGTCGGGACAGAAAATTCACCCCTCCACTTT. Protein sequence: CASSVGTENSPLHF.

This clonotype was seen ten or more times. The V gene is TRBV28, the J gene TRBJ1-3, with D perhaps matching TRBD1 (5 bases). The germline gives CDR1 MDHEN, CDR2 SYDVKM. CDR3 size: 17 residues. The V gene lost 5 bases and the J gene lost 0 bases, with 17 bases spanning the gap. The chain's CDR3 is CASSTHRINYSGNTIYF. The CDR3, as DNA: TGTGCCAGCAGTACCCACAGGATAAACTACTCTGGAAACACCATATATTTT. Combining the CDR3 with reference TRBV28 and TRBJ1-3 gives the whole variable domain DVKVTQSSRYLVKRTGEKVFLECVQDMDHENMFWYRQDPGLGLRLIYFSYDVKMKEKGDIPEGYSVSREKKERFSLILESASTNQTSMYLCASSTHRINYSGNTIYFGEGSWLTVV.

This clonotype was seen more than once but under ten times. CDR3 nucleotide sequence: TGCAGCGTTGAAGCGGAGGGGGAGGCAGATACGCAGTATTTT. Protein: CSVEAEGEADTQYF. This chain connects TRBV29-1 to TRBJ2-3; possibly TRBD1 or TRBD2 for D (6 bases each). V lost 1 base, J lost 4 bases, and 12 bases lay in between. Germline values: CDR1 SQVTM, CDR2 ANQGSEA. The CDR3 runs 14 residues.

J is TRBJ1-4 and V is TRBV6-2 or TRBV6-3; 11 bases align to TRBD1. The V and J ends lost 4 bases and 5 bases, in that order; junction bases with no gene match: 6. The V gene's germline CDR1 is MNHEY and CDR2 SVGEGT. The CDR3 extends over 16 amino acids. The DNA of the CDR3 is TGTGCCAGCAGTTTCGGACAGGGGGCGCAGAATGAAAAACTGTTTTTT. It yields the protein CASSFGQGAQNEKLFF.

This clonotype was seen a few times. The V and J genes are TRBV5-1 and TRBJ1-6, with D unresolved. V was cut by 0 bases and J by 0 bases, with 13 bases left in between. The CDR3 consists of 18 residues. The germline CDR1 and CDR2 sequences are SGHRS and YFSETQ. As DNA, the CDR3 is TGCGCCAGCAGCTTGGTTACTGGCCGGAGCTCCTATAATTCACCCCTCCACTTT. It yields the protein CASSLVTGRSSYNSPLHF. Using reference TRBV5-1 and TRBJ1-6 for the parts outside the CDR3, the full variable domain is KAGVTQTPRYLIKTRGQQVTLSCSPISGHRSVSWYQQTPGQGLQFLFEYFSETQRNKGNFPGRFSGRQFSNSRSEMNVSTLELGDSALYLCASSLVTGRSSYNSPLHFGNGTRLTVT.

This clonotype turned up a few times. The chain uses TRBV28 and TRBJ1-5, with TRBD1 as a possible D gene (5 bases). The CDR3 loop spans 21 amino acids. V was cut by 5 bases and J by 0 bases, with 29 bases left in between. Germline CDR1 and CDR2: MDHEN and SYDVKM. The CDR3 is CASSPYRLITGARISNQPQHF. CDR3 nucleotide sequence: TGTGCCAGCAGTCCCTACCGCCTTATAACTGGGGCGAGGATTAGCAATCAGCCCCAGCATTTT.

This clonotype was recorded many times. The chain uses TRBV7-2 and TRBJ1-1; 10 bases are a match to TRBD1. The length of the CDR3 is 13 residues. The V gene end was trimmed by 6 bases and the J gene end by 11 bases; junction bases not matched to a gene: 9. Germline assignment: CDR1 SGHTA and CDR2 FQGNSA. The CDR3 coding sequence is TGTGCCAGCAGTTTCCCCCGGGACAGGGGCGCTTTCTTT. Its translation: CASSFPRDRGAFF.

In its sample, this clonotype was seen a few times. The gene calls are TRBV9 and TRBJ2-7; D gene uncertain. Germline V lookup: CDR1 SGDLS, CDR2 YYNGEE. V dropped 0 bases and J dropped 2 bases, with 15 bases sitting between them. CDR3 size: 16 residues. The CDR3 sequence is CASSVAQTGTPYEQYF. The CDR3 DNA sequence: TGTGCCAGCAGCGTAGCTCAGACTGGAACCCCCTACGAGCAGTACTTC.

The chain joins TRBV29-1 to TRBJ2-2; the match to TRBD1 covers 10 bases. The CDR3 is 17 amino acids. Germline CDR1 SQVTM, CDR2 ANQGSEA. V lost 1 base to trimming and J lost 1 base; unmatched junction nucleotides: 6. The CDR3 reads CSVEVVGQGLNTGELFF. The CDR3 DNA sequence: TGCAGCGTTGAAGTAGTGGGACAGGGGTTGAACACCGGGGAGCTGTTTTTT.

This sequence joins TRBV29-1 and TRBJ2-3, with D perhaps matching TRBD2 (6 bases). V was cut by 3 bases and J by 2 bases, with 9 bases left in between. Germline V CDR1 and CDR2: SQVTM, ANQGSEA. The CDR3 is 13 residues long. The CDR3: CSVEAGTTDTQYF. The CDR3 nucleotides read TGCAGCGTTGAGGCGGGAACCACAGATACGCAGTATTTT.

This clonotype was observed at least ten times. V and J are TRBV27 and TRBJ2-7; perhaps TRBD2 as D (6 bases). The CDR3 length is 16 residues. Germline lookup yields CDR1 MNHEY and CDR2 SMNVEV (reference sequence). V gave up 5 bases and J gave up 6 bases, with 23 bases separating them. CDR3 in DNA: TGTGCCAGCAGTACCACGTCTAGCGCGGCACCTCGCGAGCAGTACTTC. Translation: CASSTTSSAAPREQYF.

The V and J genes are TRBV13 and TRBJ2-1, with 12 positions matching TRBD2. The germline CDR1 and CDR2 sequences are PRHDT and FYEKMQ (reference sequence). V shed 5 bases and J 10 bases; nucleotides not matched to a gene: 12. CDR3 length: 16 amino acids. The CDR3 region has the DNA TGTGCCAGCAGCGCCGGGACTAGCGGGCGGGTACTCGAGCAGTTCTTC. Its protein product is CASSAGTSGRVLEQFF. Using reference TRBV13 and TRBJ2-1 for the parts outside the CDR3, the full variable domain is AAGVIQSPRHLIKEKRETATLKCYPIPRHDTVYWYQQGPGQDPQFLISFYEKMQSDKGSIPDRFSAQQFSDYHSELNMSSLELGDSALYFCASSAGTSGRVLEQFFGPGTRLTVL.

There are many counts of this clonotype. This sequence joins TRBV30 and TRBJ2-1; 8 bases fit TRBD2. The CDR3 consists of 12 residues. Germline V gene sequence: CDR1 GTSNPN, CDR2 SVGIG (reference sequence). After removal of 5 bases from V and 7 bases from J, the junction contained 4 bases not matched to a gene. Here the CDR3 DNA reads TGTGCCTGGGACCCGGGAGGGAATGAGCAGTTCTTC. Its protein product is CAWDPGGNEQFF.

This rearrangement joins TRBV28 to TRBJ2-7, with 8 bases fitting TRBD1. V was clipped by 6 bases and J by 5 bases; unmatched bases: 9. Germline lookup yields CDR1 MDHEN and CDR2 SYDVKM. The CDR3 is made up of 14 amino acids. CDR3 DNA: TGTGCCAGCAGCCCGGACAGGGAATTGGACGAGCAGTACTTC. It yields the protein CASSPDRELDEQYF.

On this clonotype: A clone one base away is much larger, so this may be a read error. The chain carries TRBV11-1 and TRBJ2-1; D not resolved. CDR1 and CDR2 (germline): SGHAT, FQDESV (reference sequence). The CDR3 spans 12 residues. CDR3 amino acids: CTSSSSQRWQFF. The DNA of the CDR3 is TGTACCAGCAGCTCGTCCCAACGGTGGCAGTTCTTC.

The rearrangement uses TRBV3-1 and TRBJ1-3; D ambiguous. Germline V CDR1 and CDR2: LGHDT, YNNKEL (reference sequence). Trimming left V 6 bases short and J 4 bases short, with 16 bases between. This CDR3 has 15 residues. Here the CDR3 reads CASSPARRTGNTIYF. DNA of the CDR3: TGTGCCAGCAGTCCGGCCCGTAGAACCGGAAACACCATATATTTT.